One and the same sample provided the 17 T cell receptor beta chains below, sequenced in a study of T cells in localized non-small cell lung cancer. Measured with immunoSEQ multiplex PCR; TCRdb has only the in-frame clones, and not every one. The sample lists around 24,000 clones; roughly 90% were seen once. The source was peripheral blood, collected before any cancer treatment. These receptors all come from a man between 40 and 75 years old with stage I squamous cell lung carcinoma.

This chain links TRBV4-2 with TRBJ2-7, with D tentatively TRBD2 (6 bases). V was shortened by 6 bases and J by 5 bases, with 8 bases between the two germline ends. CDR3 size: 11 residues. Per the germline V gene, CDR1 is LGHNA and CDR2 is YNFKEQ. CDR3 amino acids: CASRVADEQYF. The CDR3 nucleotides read TGTGCCAGCAGGGTAGCGGACGAGCAGTACTTC.

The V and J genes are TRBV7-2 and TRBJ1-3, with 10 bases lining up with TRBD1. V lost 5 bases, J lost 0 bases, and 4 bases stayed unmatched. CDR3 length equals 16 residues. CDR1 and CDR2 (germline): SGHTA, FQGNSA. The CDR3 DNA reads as TGTGCCAGCAGCATCCGGGACAGGGGCTCTGGAAACACCATATATTTT. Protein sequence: CASSIRDRGSGNTIYF.

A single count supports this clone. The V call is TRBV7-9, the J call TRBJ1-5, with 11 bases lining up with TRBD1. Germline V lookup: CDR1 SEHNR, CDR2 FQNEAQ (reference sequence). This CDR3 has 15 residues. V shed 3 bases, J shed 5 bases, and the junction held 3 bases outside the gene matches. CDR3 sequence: CASSFGTGGDQPQHF. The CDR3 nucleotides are TGTGCCAGCAGCTTTGGGACAGGGGGTGATCAGCCCCAGCATTTT.

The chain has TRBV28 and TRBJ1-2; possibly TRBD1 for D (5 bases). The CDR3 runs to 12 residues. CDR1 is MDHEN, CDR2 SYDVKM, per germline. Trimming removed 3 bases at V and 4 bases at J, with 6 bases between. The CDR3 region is CASSFGGYGYTF. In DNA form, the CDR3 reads TGTGCCAGCAGTTTCGGGGGCTATGGCTACACCTTC.

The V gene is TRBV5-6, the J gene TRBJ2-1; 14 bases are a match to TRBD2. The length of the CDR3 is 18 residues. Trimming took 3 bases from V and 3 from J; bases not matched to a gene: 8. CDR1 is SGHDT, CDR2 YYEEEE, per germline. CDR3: CASSWRTSGGPLYNEQFF. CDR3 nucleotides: TGTGCCAGCAGCTGGAGGACTAGCGGGGGGCCCCTCTACAATGAGCAGTTCTTC.

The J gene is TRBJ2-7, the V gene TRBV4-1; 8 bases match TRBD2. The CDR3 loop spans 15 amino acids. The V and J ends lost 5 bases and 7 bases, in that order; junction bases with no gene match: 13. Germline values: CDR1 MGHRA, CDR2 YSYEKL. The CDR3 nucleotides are TGCGCCAGCAGCTTCGAATTCTTAGCGGGGTGGGAGCAGTACTTC. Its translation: CASSFEFLAGWEQYF.

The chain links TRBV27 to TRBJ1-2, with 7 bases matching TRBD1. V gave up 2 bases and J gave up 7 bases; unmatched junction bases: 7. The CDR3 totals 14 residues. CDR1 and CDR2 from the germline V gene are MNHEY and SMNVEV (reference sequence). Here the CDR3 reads CASSLGGGFSGYTF. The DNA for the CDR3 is TGTGCCAGCAGTTTAGGAGGGGGCTTCAGTGGCTACACCTTC.

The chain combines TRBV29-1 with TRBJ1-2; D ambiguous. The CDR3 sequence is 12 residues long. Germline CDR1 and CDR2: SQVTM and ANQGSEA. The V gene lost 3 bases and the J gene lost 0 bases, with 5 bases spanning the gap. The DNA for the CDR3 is TGCAGCGTTGATAGTGCTAACTATGGCTACACCTTC. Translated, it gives CSVDSANYGYTF.

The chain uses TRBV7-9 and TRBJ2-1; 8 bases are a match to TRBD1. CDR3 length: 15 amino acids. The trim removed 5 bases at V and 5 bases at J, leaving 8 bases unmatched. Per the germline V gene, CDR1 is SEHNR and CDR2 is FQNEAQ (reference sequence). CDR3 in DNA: TGTGCCAGCAGCCCTACAGGGGGGATACACAATGAGCAGTTCTTC. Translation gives CASSPTGGIHNEQFF.

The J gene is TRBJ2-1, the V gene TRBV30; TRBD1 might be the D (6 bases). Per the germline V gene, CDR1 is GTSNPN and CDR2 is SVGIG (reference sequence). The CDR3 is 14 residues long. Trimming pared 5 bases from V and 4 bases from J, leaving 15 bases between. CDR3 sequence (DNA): TGTGCCTGGTCCTCAGGGGTCCTATACAATGAGCAGTTCTTC. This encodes CAWSSGVLYNEQFF.

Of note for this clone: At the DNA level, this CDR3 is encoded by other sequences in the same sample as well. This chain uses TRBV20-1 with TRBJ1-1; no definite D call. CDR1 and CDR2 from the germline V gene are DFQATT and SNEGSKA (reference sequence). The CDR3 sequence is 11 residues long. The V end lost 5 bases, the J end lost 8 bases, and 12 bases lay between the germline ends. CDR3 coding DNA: TGCAGTGCTCCCCGAGCGACCGAAGCTTTCTTT. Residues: CSAPRATEAFF.

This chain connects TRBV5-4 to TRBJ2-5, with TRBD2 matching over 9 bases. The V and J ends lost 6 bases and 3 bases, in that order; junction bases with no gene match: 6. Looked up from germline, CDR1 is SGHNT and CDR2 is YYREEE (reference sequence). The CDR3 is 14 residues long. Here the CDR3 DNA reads TGTGCCAGCACCGAGACTAGCGGAAAAGAGACCCAGTACTTC. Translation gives CASTETSGKETQYF. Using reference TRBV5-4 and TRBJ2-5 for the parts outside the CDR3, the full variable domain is ETGVTQSPTHLIKTRGQQVTLRCSSQSGHNTVSWYQQALGQGPQFIFQYYREEENGRGNFPPRFSGLQFPNYSSELNVNALELDDSALYLCASTETSGKETQYFGPGTRLLVL.

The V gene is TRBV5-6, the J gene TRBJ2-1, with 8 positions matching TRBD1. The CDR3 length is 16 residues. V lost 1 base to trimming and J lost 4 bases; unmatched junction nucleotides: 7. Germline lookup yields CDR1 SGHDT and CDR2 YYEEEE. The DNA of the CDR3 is TGTGCCAGCAGCTTGACCCGGACAGGGCTGTACAATGAGCAGTTCTTC. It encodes CASSLTRTGLYNEQFF.

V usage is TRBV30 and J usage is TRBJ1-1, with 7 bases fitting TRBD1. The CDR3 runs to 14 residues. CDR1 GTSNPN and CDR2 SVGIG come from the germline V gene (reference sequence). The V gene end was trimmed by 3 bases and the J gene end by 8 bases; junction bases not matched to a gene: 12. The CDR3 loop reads CAWSFIMGQREAFF. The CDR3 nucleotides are TGTGCCTGGAGCTTCATAATGGGACAGCGGGAAGCTTTCTTT.

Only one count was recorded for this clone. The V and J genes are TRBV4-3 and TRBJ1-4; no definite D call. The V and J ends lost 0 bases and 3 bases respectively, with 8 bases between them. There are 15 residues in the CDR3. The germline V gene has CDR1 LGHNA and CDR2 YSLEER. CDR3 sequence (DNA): TGCGCCAGCAGCCAAGACCTACAAGCTAATGAAAAACTGTTTTTT. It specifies CASSQDLQANEKLFF.

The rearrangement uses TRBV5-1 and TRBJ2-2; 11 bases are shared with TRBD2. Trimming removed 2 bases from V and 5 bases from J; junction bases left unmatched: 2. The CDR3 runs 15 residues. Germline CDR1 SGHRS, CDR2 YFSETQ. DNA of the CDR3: TGCGCCAGCAGCTTTACTAGCGGGGGAACCGGGGAGCTGTTTTTT. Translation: CASSFTSGGTGELFF.

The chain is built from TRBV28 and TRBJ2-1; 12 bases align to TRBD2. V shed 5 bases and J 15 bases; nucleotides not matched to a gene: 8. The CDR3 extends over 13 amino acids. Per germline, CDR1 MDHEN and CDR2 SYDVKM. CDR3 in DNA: TGTGCCAGCAGTGCCCCTAGCGGGGGGGAGTCGTTCTTC. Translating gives CASSAPSGGESFF.